Following are 4 T cell receptor beta chains from one sample sequenced in a study of early T cells in non-severe SARS-CoV-2 infection (dated by TCRdb to the early 2020s). Libraries came from 5' RACE. Sequenced using a NextSeq 500. TCRdb reworked the public reads: Q25 trimming with fastp, MiXCR clone assembly, productive beta chains retained. Rows with a matching CDR3 protein are joined into one entry that keeps the most common DNA and genes. This sample has 25,000 to 30,000 distinct CDR3 sequences in its table, and roughly 4.2% of those were observed once. The ten largest clonotypes hold 5.5% to 6.5% of the sample. Sequencing used whole blood. The receptors were sampled from an adult who was a healthcare worker with PCR-confirmed SARS-CoV-2 infection or an uninfected control (not recorded which).

In its sample, this clonotype was seen many times. The J gene is TRBJ1-6, the V gene TRBV28; D is perhaps TRBD1 (5 bases). Trimming took off 8 bases at V and 0 bases at J, with 11 bases between the two ends. Germline V gives CDR1 MDHEN, CDR2 SYDVKM. The CDR3 is 15 residues long. In DNA form, the CDR3 reads TGTGCCAGCCACGGGGCAAGCTCCTATAATTCACCCCTCCACTTT. Amino acids: CASHGASSYNSPLHF.

This clonotype was found a few times. The V call is TRBV29-1, the J call TRBJ2-3; 7 nucleotides match TRBD2. Germline V gene sequence: CDR1 SQVTM, CDR2 ANQGSEA. The CDR3 is 14 residues long. V shed 5 bases, J shed 4 bases, and the junction held 9 bases outside the gene matches. CDR3 nucleotide sequence: TGCAGCGTTCTAAGCGGGGTCAGTTCAGATACGCAGTATTTT. Translation gives CSVLSGVSSDTQYF.

This clonotype was recorded many times. This chain links TRBV5-4 with TRBJ2-5, with D possibly being TRBD2 (6 bases). The V gene's germline CDR1 is SGHNT and CDR2 YYREEE (reference sequence). This CDR3 contains 14 residues. Trimming shortened V by 4 bases and J by 2 bases, and 12 bases separated the two germline ends. The CDR3 protein is CASSPSRGQETQYF. The CDR3 coding sequence is TGTGCCAGCAGCCCCTCCCGGGGGCAAGAGACCCAGTACTTC.

This clonotype has at least ten counts. The J gene is TRBJ2-7, the V gene TRBV5-1, with 7 bases that match TRBD1. Germline-derived CDR1 and CDR2 are SGHRS and YFSETQ. Unmatched junction bases numbered 6, after V lost 4 bases and J lost 2 bases. This CDR3 has 14 residues. In nucleotides, the CDR3 is TGCGCCAGCAGCGACAGGGTTGGGGCCTACGAGCAGTACTTC. It encodes CASSDRVGAYEQYF.